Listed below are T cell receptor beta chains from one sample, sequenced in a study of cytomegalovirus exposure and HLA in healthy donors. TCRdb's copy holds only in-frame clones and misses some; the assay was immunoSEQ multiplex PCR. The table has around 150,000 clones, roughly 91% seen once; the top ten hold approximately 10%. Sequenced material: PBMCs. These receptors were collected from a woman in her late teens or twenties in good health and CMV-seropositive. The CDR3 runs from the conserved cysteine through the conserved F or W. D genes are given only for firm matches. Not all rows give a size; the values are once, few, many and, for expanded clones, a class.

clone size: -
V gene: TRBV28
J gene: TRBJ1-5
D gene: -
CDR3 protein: CASSLSRTRRGNQPQHF
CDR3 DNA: TGTGCCAGCAGTTTATCACGGACAAGACGGGGGAATCAGCCCCAGCATTTT

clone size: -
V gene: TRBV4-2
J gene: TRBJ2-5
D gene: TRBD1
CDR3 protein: CASSQDLFRGMGETQYF
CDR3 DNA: TGTGCCAGCAGCCAAGATCTCTTCAGGGGGATGGGGGAGACCCAGTACTTC

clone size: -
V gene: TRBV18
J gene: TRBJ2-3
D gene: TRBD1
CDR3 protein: CASSPYGQGADTQYF
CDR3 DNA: TGTGCCAGCTCACCATACGGACAGGGAGCAGATACGCAGTATTTT

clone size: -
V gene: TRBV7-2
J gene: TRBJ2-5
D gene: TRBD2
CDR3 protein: CASSLTSGEGSQYF
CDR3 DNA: TGTGCCAGCAGCCTAACTAGCGGGGAAGGCTCCCAGTACTTC

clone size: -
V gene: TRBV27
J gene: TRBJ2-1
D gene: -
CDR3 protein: CASRGQGYNEQFF
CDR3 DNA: TGTGCCAGCAGGGGGCAGGGGTACAATGAGCAGTTCTTC

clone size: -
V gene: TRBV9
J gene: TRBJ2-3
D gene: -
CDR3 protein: CASSRQADTQYF
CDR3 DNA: TGTGCCAGCAGCCGACAAGCAGATACGCAGTATTTT

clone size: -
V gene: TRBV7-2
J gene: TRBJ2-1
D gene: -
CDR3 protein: CASSLGLVDRFF
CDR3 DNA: TGTGCCAGCAGCTTAGGGCTAGTCGATCGGTTCTTC

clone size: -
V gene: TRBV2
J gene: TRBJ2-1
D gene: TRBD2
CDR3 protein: CATSERELNEQFF
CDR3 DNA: TGTGCCACAAGCGAGCGGGAGTTGAATGAGCAGTTCTTC

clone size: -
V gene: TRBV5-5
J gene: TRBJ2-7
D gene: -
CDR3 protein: CASSSGHTYEQYF
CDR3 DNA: TGTGCCAGCAGCTCCGGACACACCTACGAGCAGTACTTC

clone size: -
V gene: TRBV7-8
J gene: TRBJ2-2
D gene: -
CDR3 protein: CASSPRAGGELFF
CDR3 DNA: TGTGCCAGCAGCCCTCGAGCGGGCGGGGAGCTGTTTTTT

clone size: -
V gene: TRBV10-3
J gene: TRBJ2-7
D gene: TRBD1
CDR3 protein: CAISGTGSSYEQYF
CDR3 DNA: TGTGCCATCAGCGGGACAGGGAGCTCCTACGAGCAGTACTTC

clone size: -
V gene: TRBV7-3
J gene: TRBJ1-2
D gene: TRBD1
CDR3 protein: CASSIDRGGYGYTF
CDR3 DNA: TGTGCCAGCAGCATCGACAGGGGTGGCTATGGCTACACCTTC

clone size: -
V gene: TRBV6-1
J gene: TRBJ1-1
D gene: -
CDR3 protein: CASSVMGSHARVNTEAFF
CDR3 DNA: TGTGCCAGCAGTGTTATGGGGAGCCACGCGAGGGTGAACACTGAAGCTTTCTTT

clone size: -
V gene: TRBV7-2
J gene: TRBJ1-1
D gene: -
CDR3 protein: CASSLGPYGAFF
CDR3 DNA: TGTGCCAGCAGCCTAGGCCCGTACGGGGCTTTCTTT

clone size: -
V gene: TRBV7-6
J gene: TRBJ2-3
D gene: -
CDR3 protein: CASSLRGRGTDTQYF
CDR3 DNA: TGTGCCAGCAGCTTAAGGGGTAGGGGCACAGATACGCAGTATTTT

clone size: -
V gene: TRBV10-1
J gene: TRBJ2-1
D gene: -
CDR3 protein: CASSHDRNKQFF
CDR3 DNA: TGCGCCAGCAGTCACGACAGAAATAAGCAGTTCTTC

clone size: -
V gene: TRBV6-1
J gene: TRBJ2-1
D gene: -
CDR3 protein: CASSVQTYNEQFF
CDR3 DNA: TGTGCCAGCAGTGTACAGACCTACAATGAGCAGTTCTTC

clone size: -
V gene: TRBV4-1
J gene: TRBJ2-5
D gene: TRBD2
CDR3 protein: CASSQARRGGQETQYF
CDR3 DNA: TGCGCCAGCAGCCAAGCAAGGAGGGGAGGGCAAGAGACCCAGTACTTC

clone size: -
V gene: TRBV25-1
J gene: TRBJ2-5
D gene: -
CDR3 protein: CASSDPGEETQYF
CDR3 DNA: TGTGCCAGCAGTGATCCGGGAGAGGAGACCCAGTACTTC

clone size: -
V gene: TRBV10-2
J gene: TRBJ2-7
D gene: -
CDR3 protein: CATQAGRGYEQYF
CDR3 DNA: TGCGCCACCCAAGCGGGTAGGGGTTACGAGCAGTACTTC

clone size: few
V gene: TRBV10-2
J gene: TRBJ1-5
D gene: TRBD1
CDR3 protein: CASSLTGGNQPQHF
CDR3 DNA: TGCGCCAGCAGCCTAACAGGGGGCAATCAGCCCCAGCATTTT

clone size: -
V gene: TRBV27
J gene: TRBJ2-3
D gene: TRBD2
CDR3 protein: CASSYRLAGSTDTQYF
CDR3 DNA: TGTGCCAGCAGTTACCGACTAGCGGGAAGCACAGATACGCAGTATTTT

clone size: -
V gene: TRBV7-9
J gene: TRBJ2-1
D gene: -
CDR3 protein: CASSDTVSEQFF
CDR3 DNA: TGTGCCAGCAGCGATACTGTGAGTGAGCAGTTCTTC

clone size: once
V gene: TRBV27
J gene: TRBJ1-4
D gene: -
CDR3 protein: CASHGGSRNEKLFF
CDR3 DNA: TGTGCCAGCCACGGGGGGTCCCGTAATGAAAAACTGTTTTTT

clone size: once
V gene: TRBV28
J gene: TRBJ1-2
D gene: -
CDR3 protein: CASSASGVYGYTF
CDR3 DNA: TGTGCCAGCAGCGCCTCGGGGGTCTATGGCTACACCTTC

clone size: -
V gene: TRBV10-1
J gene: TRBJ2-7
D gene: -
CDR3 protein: CASSDVPRSSYEQYF
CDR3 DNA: TGCGCCAGCAGTGATGTTCCCCGGAGCTCCTACGAGCAGTACTTC

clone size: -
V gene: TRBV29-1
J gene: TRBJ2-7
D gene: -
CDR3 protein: CSVSGGVGYEQYF
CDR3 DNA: TGCAGCGTCTCCGGGGGTGTCGGCTACGAGCAGTACTTC

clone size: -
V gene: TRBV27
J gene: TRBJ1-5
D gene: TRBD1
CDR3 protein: CASSPRGTGGPYSNQPQHF
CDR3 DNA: TGTGCCAGCAGTCCGAGGGGGACAGGGGGACCTTATAGCAATCAGCCCCAGCATTTT

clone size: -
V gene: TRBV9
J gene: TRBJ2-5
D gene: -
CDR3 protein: CASSVATGQETQYF
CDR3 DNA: TGTGCCAGCAGCGTAGCTACAGGACAAGAGACCCAGTACTTC

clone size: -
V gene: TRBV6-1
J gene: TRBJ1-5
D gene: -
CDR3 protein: CASSELGSSQPQHF
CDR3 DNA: TGTGCCAGCAGTGAACTTGGCTCTAGTCAGCCCCAGCATTTT

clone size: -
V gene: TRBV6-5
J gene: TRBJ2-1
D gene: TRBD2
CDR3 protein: CASRPSSGRALEQFF
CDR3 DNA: TGTGCCAGCAGACCCTCTAGCGGGAGGGCCCTTGAGCAGTTCTTC

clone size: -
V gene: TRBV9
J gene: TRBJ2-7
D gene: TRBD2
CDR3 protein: CASSVSGISYEQYF
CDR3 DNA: TGTGCCAGCAGCGTTAGCGGGATATCCTACGAGCAGTACTTC

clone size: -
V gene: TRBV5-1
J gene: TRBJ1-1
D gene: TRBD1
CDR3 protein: CASSLISGTVVNTEAFF
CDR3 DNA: TGCGCCAGCAGCTTGATCTCCGGGACAGTGGTGAACACTGAAGCTTTCTTT

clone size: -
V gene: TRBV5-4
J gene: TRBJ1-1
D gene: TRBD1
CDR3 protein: CASSLDRGRTEAFF
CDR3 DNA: TGTGCCAGCAGCCTGGACAGGGGTAGGACTGAAGCTTTCTTT

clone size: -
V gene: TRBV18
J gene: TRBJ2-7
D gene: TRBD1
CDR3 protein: CASSLGQPLEQYF
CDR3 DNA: TGTGCCAGCTCACTGGGACAGCCCCTCGAGCAGTACTTC

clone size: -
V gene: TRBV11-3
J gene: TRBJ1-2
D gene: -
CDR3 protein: CASSLGGLDGYTF
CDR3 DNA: TGTGCCAGCAGCTTAGGGGGCCTGGATGGCTACACCTTC

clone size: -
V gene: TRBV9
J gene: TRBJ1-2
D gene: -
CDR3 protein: CASSVAKEGTDGGYTF
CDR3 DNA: TGTGCCAGCAGCGTAGCTAAAGAGGGAACGGACGGTGGCTACACCTTC

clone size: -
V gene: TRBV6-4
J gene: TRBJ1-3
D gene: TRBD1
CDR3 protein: CATRQGAEGNTIYF
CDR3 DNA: TGTGCCACCAGACAGGGGGCGGAAGGAAACACCATATATTTT

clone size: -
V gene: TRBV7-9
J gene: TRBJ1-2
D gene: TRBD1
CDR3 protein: CASSPVPGQGTGYTF
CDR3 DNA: TGTGCCAGCAGCCCCGTCCCCGGACAGGGGACCGGCTACACCTTC

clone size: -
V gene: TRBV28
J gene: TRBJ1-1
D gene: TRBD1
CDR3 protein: CASSLNSAGGNTEAFF
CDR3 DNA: TGTGCCAGCAGTTTAAATAGTGCAGGGGGTAACACTGAAGCTTTCTTT

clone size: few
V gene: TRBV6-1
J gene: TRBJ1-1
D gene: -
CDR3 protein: CASSRQIRMNTEAFF
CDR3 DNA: TGTGCCAGCAGTAGACAGATCCGCATGAACACTGAAGCTTTCTTT

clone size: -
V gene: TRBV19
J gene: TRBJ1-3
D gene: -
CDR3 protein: CASSTGGNTIYF
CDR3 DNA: TGTGCCAGTAGCACAGGTGGAAACACCATATATTTT

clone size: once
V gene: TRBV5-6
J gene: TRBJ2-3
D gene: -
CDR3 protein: CASSSVRTDTQYF
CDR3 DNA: TGTGCCAGCAGCTCGGTCCGCACAGATACGCAGTATTTT

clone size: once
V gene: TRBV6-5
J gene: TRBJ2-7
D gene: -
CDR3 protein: CASSQYEQYF
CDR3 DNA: TGTGCCAGCAGCCAATACGAGCAGTACTTC

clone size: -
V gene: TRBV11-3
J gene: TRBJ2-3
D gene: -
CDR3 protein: CASSSDSADTQYF
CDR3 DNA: TGTGCCAGCAGCTCAGATAGCGCAGATACGCAGTATTTT

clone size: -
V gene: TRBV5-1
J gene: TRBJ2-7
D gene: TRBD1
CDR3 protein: CASSSGTVTYEQYF
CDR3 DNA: TGCGCCAGCAGCTCCGGGACAGTAACCTACGAGCAGTACTTC

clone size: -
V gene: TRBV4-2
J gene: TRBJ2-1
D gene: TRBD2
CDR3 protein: CASSQGPGREGGNEQFF
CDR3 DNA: TGTGCCAGCAGCCAAGGGCCAGGGCGGGAGGGGGGCAATGAGCAGTTCTTC

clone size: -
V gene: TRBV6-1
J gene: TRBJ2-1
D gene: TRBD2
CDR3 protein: CASGEGSSYNEQFF
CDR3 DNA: TGTGCCAGCGGGGAGGGAAGCTCCTACAATGAGCAGTTCTTC

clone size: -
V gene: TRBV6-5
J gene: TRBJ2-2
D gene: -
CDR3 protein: CASSDRGTGELFF
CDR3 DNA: TGTGCCAGCAGTGATCGGGGAACCGGGGAGCTGTTTTTT

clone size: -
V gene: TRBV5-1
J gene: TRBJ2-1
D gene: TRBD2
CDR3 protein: CASSYGQWLLAGGRGEQFF
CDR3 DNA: TGCGCCAGCAGCTACGGACAATGGTTACTAGCGGGAGGGCGAGGTGAGCAGTTCTTC

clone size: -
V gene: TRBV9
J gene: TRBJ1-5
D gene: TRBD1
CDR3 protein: CASSVAPGGDQPQHF
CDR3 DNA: TGTGCCAGCAGCGTAGCTCCAGGGGGCGATCAGCCCCAGCATTTT

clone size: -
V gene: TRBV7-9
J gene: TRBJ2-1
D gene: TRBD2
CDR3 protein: CASSLLAGDEQFF
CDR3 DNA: TGTGCCAGCAGCTTATTAGCGGGAGATGAGCAGTTCTTC

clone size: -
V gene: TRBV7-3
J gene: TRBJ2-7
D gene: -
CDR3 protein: CASSLRRAGYEQYF
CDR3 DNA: TGTGCCAGCAGCTTAAGGCGGGCGGGCTACGAGCAGTACTTC

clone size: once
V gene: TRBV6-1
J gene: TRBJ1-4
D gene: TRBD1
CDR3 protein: CASSKDRGDEKLFF
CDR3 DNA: TGTGCCAGCAGCAAGGACAGGGGAGACGAAAAACTGTTTTTT

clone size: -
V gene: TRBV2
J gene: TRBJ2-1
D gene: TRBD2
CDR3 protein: CASSQGLSNEQFF
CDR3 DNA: TGTGCCAGCAGTCAGGGACTAAGTAATGAGCAGTTCTTC

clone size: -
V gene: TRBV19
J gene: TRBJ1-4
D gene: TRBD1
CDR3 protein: CASSSHRGSNEKLFF
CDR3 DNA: TGTGCCAGTAGTTCCCACAGGGGCAGTAATGAAAAACTGTTTTTT

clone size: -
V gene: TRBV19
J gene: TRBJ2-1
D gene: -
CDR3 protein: CASSISGRGPSYNEQFF
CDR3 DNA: TGTGCCAGTAGTATATCGGGTAGGGGCCCCTCCTACAATGAGCAGTTCTTC